The next 30 T cell receptor beta chains were all read from a single sample in a study of radiotherapy plus CTLA-4 blockade in lung cancer. Repertoires were generated with immunoSEQ multiplex PCR, while TCRdb's copy carries only in-frame clones and drops some. The data hold just over 60,000 clones, with 77% observed a single time. This specimen consisted of peripheral blood, obtained from a patient treated with radiotherapy plus ipilimumab. The receptors stem from a human donor with non-small cell lung cancer who had a complete response to radiotherapy plus ipilimumab.

A few counts support this clone. The chain has TRBV7-9 and TRBJ1-4; 7 nucleotides match TRBD1. There are 16 residues in the CDR3. Germline V gives CDR1 SEHNR, CDR2 FQNEAQ (reference sequence). Trimming at V came to 5 bases and at J to 5 bases, leaving 11 bases not matched to a gene. CDR3 amino acids: CASSVRTGERNEKLFF. CDR3 nucleotide sequence: TGTGCCAGCAGCGTCCGTACAGGGGAAAGAAATGAAAAACTGTTTTTT.

This chain links TRBV27 with TRBJ1-5, with D possibly TRBD1 on 6 matching bases. The CDR3 consists of 14 residues. CDR1 MNHEY and CDR2 SMNVEV come from the germline V gene (reference sequence). Trimming took off 6 bases at V and 6 bases at J, with 15 bases between the two ends. The DNA of the CDR3 is TGTGCCAGCAGCAAACAGGGAGAGGGTCAGCCCCAGCATTTT. Its protein product is CASSKQGEGQPQHF.

V gene TRBV5-4 combines with J gene TRBJ2-1, with 9 nucleotides matching TRBD2. Germline assignment: CDR1 SGHNT and CDR2 YYREEE (reference sequence). CDR3 length: 16 residues. With V trimmed by 4 bases and J by 2 bases, 7 bases remained unmatched. The CDR3 loop reads CASSSGGTFPYNEQFF. The CDR3 DNA sequence: TGTGCCAGCAGCAGCGGGGGGACTTTTCCCTACAATGAGCAGTTCTTC.

J is TRBJ1-4 and V is TRBV7-2; possible D gene TRBD1, 5 bases. Germline V gene sequence: CDR1 SGHTA, CDR2 FQGNSA. CDR3 length: 14 residues. Trimming left V 6 bases short and J 5 bases short, with 13 bases between. CDR3 bases: TGTGCCAGCAGACCCCAGGGAGGAAATGAAAAACTGTTTTTT. Translation gives CASRPQGGNEKLFF.

The V gene is TRBV5-1, the J gene TRBJ2-7, with 10 bases lining up with TRBD1. Germline V gene sequence: CDR1 SGHRS, CDR2 YFSETQ. The CDR3 runs to 14 residues. V lost 1 base and J lost 7; bases outside the gene matches: 5. The CDR3 DNA reads TGCGCCAGCAGCTTGTTAGGACAGGGGGATGAGCAGTACGTC. Its protein is CASSLLGQGDEQYV.

The chain recombines TRBV30 with TRBJ1-3; D uncertain. Per the germline V gene, CDR1 is GTSNPN and CDR2 is SVGIG (reference sequence). This CDR3 region has 14 residues. Trimming pared 0 bases from V and 0 bases from J, leaving 6 bases between. Written as DNA, the CDR3 is TGTGCCTGGAGTGTATGGCTCTCTGGAAACACCATATATTTT. Translating it yields CAWSVWLSGNTIYF.

This clone was counted once. This chain joins TRBV30 and TRBJ2-5; D remains unclear. Germline V gene lookup returns CDR1 GTSNPN and CDR2 SVGIG (reference sequence). The CDR3 is 11 residues long. Trimming pared 2 bases from V and 4 bases from J, leaving 5 bases between. The CDR3 is CAWSSGETQYF. In DNA, the CDR3 is TGTGCCTGGAGTTCTGGAGAGACCCAGTACTTC.

This CDR3 reads CASSYQGLGYGYTF. The DNA for the CDR3 is TGTGCCAGCAGTTACCAGGGGTTGGGGTATGGCTACACCTTC. V usage is TRBV6-5 and J usage is TRBJ1-2; D perhaps matches TRBD1 (6 bases). V lost 2 bases, J lost 5 bases, and 12 bases lay in between. The CDR3 is 14 amino acids. Per germline, CDR1 MNHEY and CDR2 SVGAGI.

The V gene is TRBV19, the J gene TRBJ1-5; D uncertain. The CDR3 loop spans 17 amino acids. Germline CDR1 LNHDA, CDR2 SQIVND (reference sequence). V lost 2 bases and J lost 2, with 16 bases in between. This CDR3 is CASSIRGRDRGNQPQHF. The CDR3 DNA follows: TGTGCCAGTAGTATAAGAGGGAGGGATCGGGGCAATCAGCCCCAGCATTTT.

This chain joins TRBV7-2 and TRBJ1-5; 7 nucleotides match TRBD1. The CDR3 spans 14 residues. Looked up from germline, CDR1 is SGHTA and CDR2 is FQGNSA. Unmatched junction bases numbered 4, after V lost 1 base and J lost 7 bases. The CDR3, as DNA: TGTGCCAGCAGCTTAGAAGGGGGCGGGCAGCCCCAGCATTTT. Translated: CASSLEGGGQPQHF. Using reference TRBV7-2 and TRBJ1-5 for the parts outside the CDR3, the full variable domain is GAGVSQSPSNKVTEKGKDVELRCDPISGHTALYWYRQSLGQGLEFLIYFQGNSAPDKSGLPSDRFSAERTGGSVSTLTIQRTQQEDSAVYLCASSLEGGGQPQHFGDGTRLSIL.

The chain uses TRBV7-8 and TRBJ2-7; maybe TRBD2 (5 bases). Trimming shortened V by 5 bases and J by 7 bases, and 12 bases separated the two germline ends. The CDR3 consists of 12 residues. Germline lookup yields CDR1 SGHVS and CDR2 FQNEAQ. The DNA of the CDR3 is TGTGCCAGCAGCCTTCCGGGAAGTGAGCAGTACGTC. It specifies CASSLPGSEQYV.

The chain employs TRBV7-2 and TRBJ2-7; 8 bases map to TRBD1. From germline, CDR1 is SGHTA and CDR2 FQGNSA. With V trimmed by 4 bases and J by 6 bases, 8 bases remained unmatched. This CDR3 has 14 residues. The CDR3 DNA reads TGTGCCAGCAGCTCACGACAGGGGCATGGCGAGCAGTACTTC. Translating it yields CASSSRQGHGEQYF.

This clone was counted between two and nine times. The gene calls are TRBV6-5 and TRBJ1-5; TRBD1 agrees at 7 bases. The J segment lost 4 bases and the V segment lost 6 bases, leaving 6 bases of the junction unmatched. CDR3 size: 14 residues. Germline loops: CDR1 MNHEY, CDR2 SVGAGI. In DNA form, the CDR3 reads TGTGCCAGCAGCGCCCTCAGGGGGAATCAGCCCCAGCATTTT. It specifies CASSALRGNQPQHF.

The rearrangement links TRBV15 to TRBJ2-5; the match to TRBD2 covers 8 bases. Germline loops: CDR1 LNHNV, CDR2 YYDKDF (reference sequence). CDR3 length: 19 amino acids. The trim removed 0 bases at V and 4 bases at J, leaving 16 bases unmatched. The chain's CDR3 is CATSRDRIRAGGAGETQYF. The CDR3 nucleotides read TGTGCCACCAGCAGAGATAGAATTAGGGCGGGAGGCGCCGGAGAGACCCAGTACTTC.

Comments on this clone: At one end, the junction sequence differs from germline, possibly due to a read error. The rearrangement uses TRBV7-9 and TRBJ2-7; 8 nucleotides align to TRBD1. CDR1 SEHNR and CDR2 FQNEAQ come from the germline V gene (reference sequence). The CDR3 runs to 13 residues. The CDR3 is CASSLGGQVPLGF. DNA of the CDR3: TGTGCCAGCAGCTTAGGGGGACAGGTCCCTCTGGGCTTC.

The gene calls are TRBV21-1 and TRBJ1-2. TRBV21-1 is a pseudogene segment. CDR3 length equals 13 residues. CDR3 nucleotides: TGTGCCAGCGGAGAGGGCACTAACTATGGCTACACCTTC. Translated, it gives CASGEGTNYGYTF.

This clone occurred a few times. The rearrangement uses TRBV28 and TRBJ2-7; 8 nucleotides line up with TRBD2. V lost 3 bases to trimming and J lost 6 bases; unmatched junction nucleotides: 7. The length of the CDR3 is 14 residues. The germline gives CDR1 MDHEN, CDR2 SYDVKM. The CDR3 is CASSLGSGRVEQYV. The CDR3 DNA is TGTGCCAGCAGTTTGGGGAGCGGGAGAGTCGAGCAGTACGTC.

The V and J genes are TRBV12-5 and TRBJ2-2; D might be TRBD1 or TRBD2, each matching 5 bases. Trimming took off 6 bases at V and 7 bases at J, with 18 bases between the two ends. The CDR3 extends over 15 amino acids. The germline gives CDR1 LGHNT, CDR2 FRNRAP. The CDR3 protein is CASGPRGTLNGELFF. CDR3 DNA: TGTGCTAGTGGCCCCCGTGGGACCTTAAACGGGGAGCTGTTTTTT.

This chain links TRBV5-1 with TRBJ2-5; no reliable D call. Trimming removed 1 base from V and 1 base from J, with 2 bases in between. The CDR3 spans 12 residues. Germline V CDR1 and CDR2: SGHRS, YFSETQ. The CDR3 nucleotides are TGCGCCAGCAGCTTGCTCCAAGAGACCCAGTACTTC. Protein product: CASSLLQETQYF.

The table lists this clone with a few counts. V gene TRBV6-5 combines with J gene TRBJ2-2, with a possible D match to TRBD1 (5 bases). This CDR3 is built from 14 residues. Germline CDR1 is MNHEY and CDR2 is SVGAGI. V lost 2 bases and J 7 bases, leaving 11 bases between the germline ends. CDR3 loop: CASSYDSIIGELFF. CDR3 coding DNA: TGTGCCAGCAGTTACGACAGTATCATCGGGGAGCTGTTTTTT.

The gene calls are TRBV7-9 and TRBJ2-5, with a tentative D call TRBD1 (6 bases). The germline CDR1 and CDR2 sequences are SEHNR and FQNEAQ (reference sequence). Trimming took 2 bases from V and 4 from J, leaving 8 bases between them. The CDR3 consists of 13 residues. The CDR3: CASSLNRAETQYF. The CDR3 nucleotides read TGTGCCAGCAGCTTAAACAGGGCAGAGACCCAGTACTTC.

This sequence joins TRBV11-3 and TRBJ2-1; a possible D gene is TRBD1 (5 bases). Trimming stripped 4 bases from V and 9 bases from J, with 10 bases between. Germline V gene sequence: CDR1 SGHNT, CDR2 YENEEA. The CDR3 length is 12 residues. The CDR3, as DNA: TGTGCCAGCAGCTCAGGACAAGGTGAGCAGTTCTTC. The encoded protein is CASSSGQGEQFF.

Concerning this clone itself: This specimen includes other DNA sequences encoding the same CDR3. J is TRBJ2-3 and V is TRBV11-3; D not resolved. V was cut by 5 bases and J by 0 bases, with 12 bases left in between. The CDR3 runs to 15 residues. Germline V gives CDR1 SGHNT, CDR2 YENEEA. CDR3 residues: CASSPTPLSTDTQYF. The CDR3, as DNA: TGTGCCAGCAGCCCGACTCCCCTAAGCACAGATACGCAGTATTTT.

The genes are TRBV9 and TRBJ2-5, with TRBD1 identical over 7 bases. This CDR3 contains 14 residues. V trimming: 1 base; J trimming: 3 bases; junction bases outside the gene matches: 3. Looked up from germline, CDR1 is SGDLS and CDR2 is YYNGEE. The CDR3: CASSVFDREETQYF. DNA of the CDR3: TGTGCCAGCAGCGTATTTGACAGGGAAGAGACCCAGTACTTC.

In its sample, this clone was seen once. V and J are TRBV12-5 and TRBJ2-6; D remains ambiguous. V gave up 11 bases and J gave up 0 bases, with 8 bases separating them. There are 13 residues in the CDR3. Germline assignment: CDR1 LGHNT and CDR2 FRNRAP. The CDR3 region is CASHSSGANVLTF. CDR3 DNA sequence: TGTGCTTCCCACAGCTCTGGGGCCAACGTCCTGACTTTC.

This chain uses TRBV27 with TRBJ2-3; D may match TRBD1 or TRBD2 (5 bases each). The CDR3 is 13 amino acids. Looked up from germline, CDR1 is MNHEY and CDR2 is SMNVEV (reference sequence). The germline V and J ends were trimmed by 6 bases and 4 bases, with 11 bases remaining between them. The CDR3 DNA reads TGTGCCAGCAGCCAGGGACGGGCAGATACGCAGTATTTT. It yields the protein CASSQGRADTQYF.

The chain combines TRBV27 with TRBJ2-2; D may correspond to TRBD1 or TRBD2 (6 bases each). CDR3 length: 15 amino acids. V dropped 2 bases and J dropped 4 bases, with 11 bases sitting between them. The germline V gene encodes CDR1 MNHEY and CDR2 SMNVEV (reference sequence). CDR3 nucleotides: TGTGCCAGCAGTTTAGGCTGGGGGGCCACCGGGGAGCTGTTTTTT. Amino acids: CASSLGWGATGELFF.

The V call is TRBV2, the J call TRBJ2-2; 7 nucleotides match TRBD2. This CDR3 is built from 14 residues. With 1 base clipped from V and 5 bases from J, the junction kept 1 base outside the gene matches. Germline V gene lookup returns CDR1 SNHLY and CDR2 FYNNEI. CDR3 nucleotide sequence: TGTGCCAGCAGTGAAGAGCGGGATACCGGGGAGCTGTTTTTT. Translated: CASSEERDTGELFF.

The J gene is TRBJ1-5, the V gene TRBV19; TRBD1 aligns across 8 bases. V was clipped by 4 bases and J by 3 bases; unmatched bases: 5. Germline V gene sequence: CDR1 LNHDA, CDR2 SQIVND (reference sequence). CDR3 size: 15 residues. The CDR3 here is CASSNLDRDNQPQHF. CDR3 bases: TGTGCCAGTAGTAATTTGGACAGGGACAATCAGCCCCAGCATTTT. Together with reference TRBV19 and TRBJ1-5, the CDR3 gives the full variable domain: DGGITQSPKYLFRKEGQNVTLSCEQNLNHDAMYWYRQDPGQGLRLIYYSQIVNDFQKGDIAEGYSVSREKKESFPLTVTSAQKNPTAFYLCASSNLDRDNQPQHFGDGTRLSIL.

This clone turned up a few times. This chain links TRBV1 with TRBJ2-2; the table's D call TRBD1 went unverified against the DNA. TRBV1 is designated a pseudogene. This CDR3 contains 16 residues. The CDR3 sequence: CTSSHRDRDYTGELFF. CDR3 in DNA: TGCACCAGCAGCCACCGAGACAGAGACTACACCGGGGAGCTGTTTTTT.